The rows below give T cell receptor beta chains drawn from one sample of a study of T cells expressing NK-cell markers. No DNA is given; TCRdb re-called the 5' RACE reads and lists each CDR3 protein once. The sample holds some 410,000 distinct CDR3 sequences. The sequenced sample consisted of blood T cells: a sorted CD56 or NKG2C T cell subset, CD4+ or CD8+ T cells, or bulk PBMC T cells (not recorded which). Receptors originate from a woman aged 18 to 75 in good health. The CDR3 runs from the conserved cysteine through the conserved F or W.

J gene: TRBJ1-1
V gene: TRBV6-2/TRBV6-3
CDR3 protein: CASSSPWGAEAFF

J gene: TRBJ2-7
V gene: TRBV20-1
CDR3 protein: CSAGTNWYEQYF

J gene: TRBJ1-6
V gene: TRBV12-3/TRBV12-4
CDR3 protein: CASMGGPDSPLHF

J gene: TRBJ2-2
V gene: TRBV7-2
CDR3 protein: CASSQQPSGSFSGELFF

J gene: TRBJ2-5
V gene: TRBV15
CDR3 protein: CATSRVEGVLQETQYF

J gene: TRBJ2-7
V gene: TRBV28
CDR3 protein: CASRSSGRASYEQYF

J gene: TRBJ2-5
V gene: TRBV12-3/TRBV12-4
CDR3 protein: CASTPGQKETQYF

J gene: TRBJ2-7
V gene: TRBV9
CDR3 protein: CASSVGSSGRVYEQYF

J gene: TRBJ2-3
V gene: TRBV29-1
CDR3 protein: CSVEANSRDTQYF

J gene: TRBJ2-1
V gene: TRBV19
CDR3 protein: CAGTSGVNEQFF

J gene: TRBJ1-2
V gene: TRBV20-1
CDR3 protein: CSASSGDGYTF

J gene: TRBJ2-5
V gene: TRBV6-2/TRBV6-3
CDR3 protein: CASSSGTSRHETQYF

J gene: TRBJ1-5
V gene: TRBV18
CDR3 protein: CASSPDSPYSNQPQHF

J gene: TRBJ2-7
V gene: TRBV6-1
CDR3 protein: CASRTSGRVYEQYF

J gene: TRBJ1-1
V gene: TRBV6-1
CDR3 protein: CASEGRTEAFF

J gene: TRBJ2-3
V gene: TRBV5-1
CDR3 protein: CASSSLGQGADTQYF

J gene: TRBJ2-7
V gene: TRBV6-1
CDR3 protein: CASSNGGQSSYEQYF

J gene: TRBJ1-1
V gene: TRBV3-1
CDR3 protein: CASSQEQGAVTEAFF

J gene: TRBJ2-1
V gene: TRBV6-1
CDR3 protein: CASGTGTPYNEQFF

J gene: TRBJ2-3
V gene: TRBV9
CDR3 protein: CASSGPGSDTQYF

J gene: TRBJ1-3
V gene: TRBV20-1
CDR3 protein: CSAMVPQGVSGNTIYF

J gene: TRBJ1-2
V gene: TRBV11-2
CDR3 protein: CASSLRLSNYGYTF

J gene: TRBJ1-6
V gene: TRBV7-6
CDR3 protein: CASSLKGSSYNSPLHF

J gene: TRBJ2-7
V gene: TRBV20-1
CDR3 protein: CSPSGGDGGEQYF

J gene: TRBJ2-1
V gene: TRBV29-1
CDR3 protein: CSVVTTLKPYNEQFF

J gene: TRBJ2-3
V gene: TRBV20-1
CDR3 protein: CSAKKGTSSTDTQYF

J gene: TRBJ2-6
V gene: TRBV6-2/TRBV6-3
CDR3 protein: CASSYSGGRAGGANVLTF

J gene: TRBJ2-5
V gene: TRBV6-1
CDR3 protein: CASSNPREETQYF

J gene: TRBJ1-4
V gene: TRBV12-3/TRBV12-4
CDR3 protein: CASRSRGGPANEKLFF

J gene: TRBJ2-7
V gene: TRBV20-1
CDR3 protein: CSVRGLATSYEQYF

J gene: TRBJ2-1
V gene: TRBV9
CDR3 protein: CASSTRGDSRHEQFF

J gene: TRBJ2-2
V gene: TRBV4-3
CDR3 protein: CASSQAGVSTGELFF

J gene: TRBJ2-1
V gene: TRBV5-4
CDR3 protein: CASSFEGLAGYNEQFF

J gene: TRBJ2-1
V gene: TRBV29-1
CDR3 protein: CSVEGLLAEPLSNEQFF

J gene: TRBJ2-2
V gene: TRBV10-1
CDR3 protein: CASSDRFGTHTGELFF

J gene: TRBJ2-1
V gene: TRBV30
CDR3 protein: CAWVLAGGFNEQFF

J gene: TRBJ2-5
V gene: TRBV20-1
CDR3 protein: CSASPRGRLRETQYF

J gene: TRBJ1-1
V gene: TRBV20-1
CDR3 protein: CSARDGDVGGEAFF

J gene: TRBJ1-4
V gene: TRBV4-1
CDR3 protein: CTSSRIHLRNEKLFF

J gene: TRBJ1-6
V gene: TRBV29-1
CDR3 protein: CSVTWRDNSPLHF

J gene: TRBJ1-1
V gene: TRBV6-5
CDR3 protein: CASSYRGRGRTEAFF

J gene: TRBJ2-6
V gene: TRBV12-3/TRBV12-4
CDR3 protein: CASSYRTSGANVLTF

J gene: TRBJ2-1
V gene: TRBV11-3
CDR3 protein: CASSLGQVLSYNEQFF

J gene: TRBJ2-1
V gene: TRBV20-1
CDR3 protein: CSGGRASYNEQFF

J gene: TRBJ2-7
V gene: TRBV7-8
CDR3 protein: CASSLSSGQPYEQYF

J gene: TRBJ1-1
V gene: TRBV28
CDR3 protein: CASSPPGTGRGMNTEAFF

J gene: TRBJ1-1
V gene: TRBV20-1
CDR3 protein: CSASFGGTEAFF

J gene: TRBJ2-1
V gene: TRBV6-5
CDR3 protein: CASSYGAGGPGFEQFF

J gene: TRBJ1-5
V gene: TRBV2
CDR3 protein: CASRRDIVLDQPQHF

J gene: TRBJ2-2
V gene: TRBV12-3/TRBV12-4
CDR3 protein: CASSGPSNTGELFF

J gene: TRBJ1-4
V gene: TRBV4-1
CDR3 protein: CASSPPGGANEKLFF

J gene: TRBJ2-1
V gene: TRBV4-3
CDR3 protein: CASSYMFGYNEQFF

J gene: TRBJ2-7
V gene: TRBV21-1
CDR3 protein: CAREPGLSYEQYF

J gene: TRBJ2-5
V gene: TRBV11-3
CDR3 protein: CASSYRLAGAGETQYF